The rows below give T cell receptor beta chains drawn from one sample of a study of blood T cell repertoires in COVID-19. Clones were sequenced by immunoSEQ multiplex PCR, and TCRdb holds only the in-frame ones, with some missing. The table shows about 140,000 clones, with roughly four fifths occurring only once. Sequencing was done on a sample of peripheral blood. All receptors come from a human donor in a cohort sampled during active COVID-19. CDR3s include the opening cysteine and the closing phenylalanine or tryptophan. A D gene is named only where the DNA matches it firmly. Not all rows give a size; the values are once, few, many and, for expanded clones, a class.

DNA	CDR3	D	V	J	size
TGTGCCAGTAGTACGCAGGACAGGGGCAGGGACACCATATATTTT	CASSTQDRGRDTIYF	TRBD1	TRBV19	TRBJ1-3	NA
TGTGCCAGCAGCACACAGGGGGCTTTCGAGCAGTACTTC	CASSTQGAFEQYF	TRBD1	TRBV5-4	TRBJ2-7	many
TGTGCCAGCAGCCCAGGGACAGGGGATAGCAATCAGCCCCAGCATTTT	CASSPGTGDSNQPQHF	TRBD1	TRBV9	TRBJ1-5	NA
TGTGCCAGCAGCCAAGACCTGCGCCGGGAGACCCAGTACTTC	CASSQDLRRETQYF	NA	TRBV4-2	TRBJ2-5	NA
TGTGCCAGCAGTTTATTAGGGACTAGCGACTACGAGCAGTACTTC	CASSLLGTSDYEQYF	TRBD2	TRBV28	TRBJ2-7	few
TGTGCCAGCAGTGATTCACAGGGGGCCGGGGAGCTGTTTTTT	CASSDSQGAGELFF	TRBD1	TRBV2	TRBJ2-2	few
TGTGCCAGCAGCCCCGACCCCGGGACAACAAACTATGGCTACACCTTC	CASSPDPGTTNYGYTF	NA	TRBV7-6	TRBJ1-2	few
TGTGCCAGCAGCTTGGAGACAGGGGCCTACGAGCAGTACTTC	CASSLETGAYEQYF	TRBD1	TRBV5-4	TRBJ2-7	few
TGTGCCAGCAGTTACGACAGCTCCTATAATTCACCCCTCCACTTT	CASSYDSSYNSPLHF	NA	TRBV6-5	TRBJ1-6	NA
TGTGCCAGTAGTACGCTCCCGACAGGGGTCAATCAGCCCCAGCATTTT	CASSTLPTGVNQPQHF	TRBD1	TRBV19	TRBJ1-5	NA
TGTGCCAGCAGCCCACAGGGGGCGAATGAAAAACTGTTTTTT	CASSPQGANEKLFF	TRBD1	TRBV7-9	TRBJ1-4	NA
TGCGCCAGCAGCCCCCGAAGAGTTGATTCCTACGAGCAGTACTTC	CASSPRRVDSYEQYF	NA	TRBV5-1	TRBJ2-7	few
TGTGCCACCAACCGGAGGGGAATAGGACCCCAGCATTTT	CATNRRGIGPQHF	NA	TRBV12-3/TRBV12-4	TRBJ1-5	NA
TGCAGTGCTAGTGGCCCAAGACAACCCTACGAGCAGTACTTC	CSASGPRQPYEQYF	NA	TRBV20-1	TRBJ2-7	NA
TGTGCCAGTATCCCCGGCGGACAGATCAATCAGCCCCAGCATTTT	CASIPGGQINQPQHF	NA	TRBV19	TRBJ1-5	many
TGTGCCATCAGGCGACAGGGAGGAGTAGATGAAGCTTTCTTT	CAIRRQGGVDEAFF	TRBD1	TRBV10-3	TRBJ1-1	NA
TGCAGTGCTAGAGGGGGGGGTCTAGCTTTCTTT	CSARGGGLAFF	NA	TRBV20-1	TRBJ1-1	NA
TGCGCCAGCAGCTTGGGACAGAAAAACATTCAGTACTTC	CASSLGQKNIQYF	NA	TRBV5-1	TRBJ2-4	NA
TGTGCCAGCAGTGCGGCAGTGGGGAGCTCCTACAATGAGCAGTTCTTC	CASSAAVGSSYNEQFF	NA	TRBV6-1	TRBJ2-1	NA
TGCAGCGTTGGAGACAGGGCCAACTATGGCTACACCTTC	CSVGDRANYGYTF	TRBD1	TRBV29-1	TRBJ1-2	NA
TGTGCCAGCAGCAGGGGCAATGAGCAGTTCTTC	CASSRGNEQFF	NA	TRBV6-6	TRBJ2-1	NA
TGCGCCAGCAGCGCCAGGACAGGGGGCAGCTATGGCTACACCTTC	CASSARTGGSYGYTF	TRBD1	TRBV5-1	TRBJ1-2	NA
TGTGCCAGCAGTCCCACGGGGAGGGCCGACAATCAGCCCCAGCATTTT	CASSPTGRADNQPQHF	NA	TRBV28	TRBJ1-5	few
TGTGCCAGCAGCCCCAGGGGTTCTAGCACAGATACGCAGTATTTT	CASSPRGSSTDTQYF	NA	TRBV5-5	TRBJ2-3	NA
TGTGCCAGCAGTGCGGCTAGCACTAACACCGGGGAGCTGTTTTTT	CASSAASTNTGELFF	NA	TRBV2	TRBJ2-2	NA
TGTGCCAGCAGCCAAGACAGTTCCTCTGGAAACACCATATATTTT	CASSQDSSSGNTIYF	NA	TRBV14	TRBJ1-3	NA